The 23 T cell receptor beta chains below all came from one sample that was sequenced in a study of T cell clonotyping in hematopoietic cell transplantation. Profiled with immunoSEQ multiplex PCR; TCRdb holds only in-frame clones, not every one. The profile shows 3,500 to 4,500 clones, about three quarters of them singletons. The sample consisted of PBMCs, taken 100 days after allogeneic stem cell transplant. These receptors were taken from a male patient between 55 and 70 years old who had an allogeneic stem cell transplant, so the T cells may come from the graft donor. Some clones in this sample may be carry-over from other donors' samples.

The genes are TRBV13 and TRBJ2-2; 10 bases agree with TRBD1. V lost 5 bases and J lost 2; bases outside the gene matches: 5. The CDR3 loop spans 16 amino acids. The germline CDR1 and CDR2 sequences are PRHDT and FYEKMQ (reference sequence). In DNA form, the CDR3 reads TGTGCCAGCAGCCCGGGGACAGGGGTTAACACCGGGGAGCTGTTTTTT. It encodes CASSPGTGVNTGELFF.

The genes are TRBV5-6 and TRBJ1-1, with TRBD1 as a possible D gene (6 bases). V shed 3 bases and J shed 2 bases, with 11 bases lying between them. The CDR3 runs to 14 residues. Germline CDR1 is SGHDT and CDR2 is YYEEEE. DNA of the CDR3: TGTGCCAGCAGCTCAGGCAGGGGAAACACTGAAGCTTTCTTT. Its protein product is CASSSGRGNTEAFF.

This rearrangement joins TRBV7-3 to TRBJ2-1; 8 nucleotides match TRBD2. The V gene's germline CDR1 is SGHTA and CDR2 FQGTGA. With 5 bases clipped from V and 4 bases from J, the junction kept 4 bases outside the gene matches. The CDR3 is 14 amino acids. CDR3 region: CASSRGGLYNEQFF. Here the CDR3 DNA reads TGTGCCAGCAGCCGGGGGGGGCTGTACAATGAGCAGTTCTTC.

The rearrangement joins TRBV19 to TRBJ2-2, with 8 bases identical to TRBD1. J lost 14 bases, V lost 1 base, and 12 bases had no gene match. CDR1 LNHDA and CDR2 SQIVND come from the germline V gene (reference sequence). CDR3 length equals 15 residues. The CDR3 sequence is CASSIVETGDLRLFF. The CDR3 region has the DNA TGTGCCAGTAGTATAGTCGAGACAGGGGATCTTAGACTGTTTTTT.

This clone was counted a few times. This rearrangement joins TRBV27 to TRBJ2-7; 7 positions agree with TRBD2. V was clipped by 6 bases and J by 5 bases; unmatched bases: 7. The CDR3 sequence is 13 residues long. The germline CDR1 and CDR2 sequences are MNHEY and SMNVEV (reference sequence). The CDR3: CASSPPGGDEQYF. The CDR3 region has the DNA TGTGCCAGCAGCCCCCCGGGGGGTGACGAGCAGTACTTC.

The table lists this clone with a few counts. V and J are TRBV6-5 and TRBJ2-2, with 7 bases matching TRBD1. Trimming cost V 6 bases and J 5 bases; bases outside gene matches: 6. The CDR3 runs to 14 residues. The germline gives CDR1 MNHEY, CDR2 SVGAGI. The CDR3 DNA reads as TGTGCCAGCAGGGGACAGATGATTACCGGGGAGCTGTTTTTT. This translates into CASRGQMITGELFF.

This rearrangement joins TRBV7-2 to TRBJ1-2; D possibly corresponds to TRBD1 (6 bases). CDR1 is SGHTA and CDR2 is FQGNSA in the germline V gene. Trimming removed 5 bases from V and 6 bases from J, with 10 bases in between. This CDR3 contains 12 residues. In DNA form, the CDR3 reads TGTGCCAGCAGCAAACAGGGAGATGGCTACACCTTC. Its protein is CASSKQGDGYTF.

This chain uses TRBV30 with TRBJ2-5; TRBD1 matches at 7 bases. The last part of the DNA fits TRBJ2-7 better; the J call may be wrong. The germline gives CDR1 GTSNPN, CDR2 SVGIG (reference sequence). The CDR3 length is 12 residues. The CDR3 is CAWASTGIEQYF. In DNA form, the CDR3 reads TGTGCCTGGGCCTCGACAGGGATCGAGCAGTACTTC.

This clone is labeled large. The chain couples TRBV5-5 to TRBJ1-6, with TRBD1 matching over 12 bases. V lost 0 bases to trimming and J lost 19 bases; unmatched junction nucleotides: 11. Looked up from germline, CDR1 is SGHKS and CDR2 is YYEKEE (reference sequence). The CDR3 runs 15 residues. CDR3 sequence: CASSLGWDRGRGGHF. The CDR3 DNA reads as TGTGCCAGCAGCTTGGGATGGGACAGGGGGCGAGGCGGTCACTTT.

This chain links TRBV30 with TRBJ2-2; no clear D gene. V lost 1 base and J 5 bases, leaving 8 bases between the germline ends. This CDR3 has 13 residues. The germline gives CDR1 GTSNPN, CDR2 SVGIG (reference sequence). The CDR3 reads CAWSALYTGELFF. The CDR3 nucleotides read TGTGCCTGGAGTGCCCTCTATACCGGGGAGCTGTTTTTT.

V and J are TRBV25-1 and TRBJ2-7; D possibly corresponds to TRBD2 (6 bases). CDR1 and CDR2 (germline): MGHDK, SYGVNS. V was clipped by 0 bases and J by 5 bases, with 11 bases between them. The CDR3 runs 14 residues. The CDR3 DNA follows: TGTGCCAGCAGTGAATATACGGGGGTTAACGAGCAGTACTTC. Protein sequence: CASSEYTGVNEQYF.

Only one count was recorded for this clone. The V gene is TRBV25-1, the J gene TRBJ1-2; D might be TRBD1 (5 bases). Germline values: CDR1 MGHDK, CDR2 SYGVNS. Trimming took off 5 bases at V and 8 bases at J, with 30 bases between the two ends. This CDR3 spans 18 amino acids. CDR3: CASSTTPKPGRQLRGYTF. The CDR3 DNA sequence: TGTGCCAGCAGTACTACTCCAAAACCGGGACGCCAGCTCAGGGGCTACACCTTC.

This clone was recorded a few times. In DNA form, the CDR3 reads TGTGCCAGCAGCCAAGGTCCCGGACGTGGGATTGAGCAGTACTTC. It codes for CASSQGPGRGIEQYF. The rearrangement uses TRBV7-9 and TRBJ2-7; unclear D gene. The V end was cut by 5 bases, the J end by 7 bases, with 21 bases between. The CDR3 loop spans 15 amino acids. Germline assignment: CDR1 SEHNR and CDR2 FQNEAQ (reference sequence).

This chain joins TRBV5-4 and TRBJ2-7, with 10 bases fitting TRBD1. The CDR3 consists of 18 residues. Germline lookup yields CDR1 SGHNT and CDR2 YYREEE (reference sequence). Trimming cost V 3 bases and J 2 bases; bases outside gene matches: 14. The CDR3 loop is CASSSRGQGRAWPYEQYF. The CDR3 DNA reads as TGTGCCAGCAGCTCAAGGGGACAGGGGAGAGCTTGGCCCTACGAGCAGTACTTC.

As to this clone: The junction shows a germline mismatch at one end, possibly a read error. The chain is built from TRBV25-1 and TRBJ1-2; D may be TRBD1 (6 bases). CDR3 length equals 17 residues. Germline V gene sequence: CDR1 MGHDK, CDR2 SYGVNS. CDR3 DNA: TGTGCCAGCAGTGAATCGGGCGGGGACAAGAGAGTCTATGGTTACACCTTC. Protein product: CASSESGGDKRVYGYTF.

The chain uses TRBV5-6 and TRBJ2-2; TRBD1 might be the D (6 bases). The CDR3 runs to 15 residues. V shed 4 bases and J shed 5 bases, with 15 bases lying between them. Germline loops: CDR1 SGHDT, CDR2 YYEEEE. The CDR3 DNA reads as TGTGCCAGCAGCCTTGCACAGGGTAATACCGGGGAGCTGTTTTTT. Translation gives CASSLAQGNTGELFF.

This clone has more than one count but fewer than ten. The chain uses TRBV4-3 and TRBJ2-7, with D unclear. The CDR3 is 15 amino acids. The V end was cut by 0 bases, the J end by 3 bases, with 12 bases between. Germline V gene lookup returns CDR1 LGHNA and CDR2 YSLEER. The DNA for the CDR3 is TGCGCCAGCAGCCAAGACGCATCAGGCGGCTACGAGCAGTACTTC. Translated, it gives CASSQDASGGYEQYF.

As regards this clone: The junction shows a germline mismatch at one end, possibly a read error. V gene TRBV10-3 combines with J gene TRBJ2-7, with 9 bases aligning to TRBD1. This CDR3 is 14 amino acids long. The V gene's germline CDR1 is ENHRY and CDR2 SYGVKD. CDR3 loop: CAISESGQGYEQYF. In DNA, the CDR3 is TGTGCCATCAGCGAGTCGGGACAGGGCTACGAGCAGTACTTC.

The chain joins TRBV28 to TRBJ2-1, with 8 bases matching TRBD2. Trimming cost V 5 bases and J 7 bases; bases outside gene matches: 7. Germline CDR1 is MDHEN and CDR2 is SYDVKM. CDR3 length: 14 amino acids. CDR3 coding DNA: TGTGCCAGCAGTACACAACTAGCGGCTAATGAGCAGTTCTTC. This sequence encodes CASSTQLAANEQFF.

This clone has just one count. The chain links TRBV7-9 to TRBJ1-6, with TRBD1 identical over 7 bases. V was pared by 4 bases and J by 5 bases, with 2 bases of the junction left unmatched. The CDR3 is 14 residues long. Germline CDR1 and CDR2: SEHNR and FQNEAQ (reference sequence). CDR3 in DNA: TGTGCCAGCAGCTACGGACAGGATAATTCACCCCTCCACTTT. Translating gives CASSYGQDNSPLHF. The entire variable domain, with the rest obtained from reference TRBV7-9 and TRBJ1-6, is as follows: DTGVSQNPRHKITKRGQNVTFRCDPISEHNRLYWYRQTLGQGPEFLTYFQNEAQLEKSRLLSDRFSAERPKGSFSTLEIQRTEQGDSAMYLCASSYGQDNSPLHFGNGTRLTVT.

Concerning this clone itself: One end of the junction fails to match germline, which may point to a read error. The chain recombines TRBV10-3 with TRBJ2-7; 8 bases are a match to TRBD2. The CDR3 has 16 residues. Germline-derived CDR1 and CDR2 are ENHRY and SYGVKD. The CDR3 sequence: CASSYSTTSVPYEQYF. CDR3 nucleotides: TGTGCCAGCAGTTACTCGACGACTAGCGTACCTTACGAGCAGTACTTC.

The chain's CDR3 is CAISDDFRGEQYF. CDR3 bases: TGTGCCATCAGTGACGATTTCAGGGGCGAGCAGTACTTC. The chain uses TRBV10-3 and TRBJ2-7; D is possibly TRBD1 (6 bases). Trimming took 3 bases from V and 6 from J, leaving 12 bases between them. The CDR3 spans 13 residues. The germline CDR1 and CDR2 sequences are ENHRY and SYGVKD.

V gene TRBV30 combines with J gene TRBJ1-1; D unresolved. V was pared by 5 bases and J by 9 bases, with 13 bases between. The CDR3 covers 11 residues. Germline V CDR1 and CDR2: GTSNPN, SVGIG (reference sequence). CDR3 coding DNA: TGTGCCTGGGCCGAGCAGTCCCAAGCTTTCTTT. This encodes CAWAEQSQAFF.